This TCR beta chain stems from a study of shared clonotypes between healthy human individuals. This table comes from immunoSEQ multiplex PCR, and its TCRdb copy is limited to in-frame clones, with some not included. The repertoire holds around 510,000 clones, with approximately 95% as singletons. This CDR3 has 14 amino acids. Germline assignment: CDR1 MDHEN and CDR2 SYDVKM. The V end was cut by 5 bases, the J end by 0 bases, with 8 bases between. Comments on this clone: The antigen is undetermined.

Every donor, a Caucasian adult, lived in Nashville, Tennessee. General study results and limits: Clonotype sharing levels among donors were expected to vary with sequencing depth.

The source material was naive CD4+ T cells sorted from blood. As for subset: CD45RA+ positively selected. The sequence derives from a woman in her 30s in good health. The chain employs TRBV28 and TRBJ1-5; D is unresolved. The CDR3 DNA is TGTGCCAGCAGTCCAGTGTATAGCAATCAGCCCCAGCATTTT. This gives the protein CASSPVYSNQPQHF.